Listed here is a single T cell receptor beta chain. Antigen unknown. Method: immunoSEQ multiplex PCR; TCRdb's copy keeps in-frame clones and lacks some. The data hold 150,000 to 200,000 clones, with about 96% observed a single time. The CDR3 totals 18 residues. V was pared by 4 bases and J by 2 bases, with 13 bases of the junction left unmatched. Germline values: CDR1 LGHNT, CDR2 FRNRAP. This entry is derived from a study of cytomegalovirus exposure and HLA in healthy donors. The study, taken as a whole, reports: The investigators catalogued 150 to 200 TCR beta chains as cytomegalovirus-associated.

The sequencing input was PBMCs. The clonotype comes from a woman aged 18-29 years in good health and CMV-seronegative. The chain recombines TRBV12-5 with TRBJ2-1; 8 nucleotides match TRBD2. In DNA, the CDR3 is TGTGCTAGTGGTTCCAACCGCGGGGGGCCGTCTGCCTACAATGAGCAGTTCTTC. Amino acids: CASGSNRGGPSAYNEQFF.